Sequencing of this TCR beta chain was carried out in a study of T cell repertoires in cytomegalovirus infection (dated by TCRdb to the late 2010s). A note on the overall study: The HLA type of each donor mattered for the analysis, because public TCR beta signatures pointed to carriage of CMV infection along with the matching HLA type. Results the study describes overall, beyond this receptor: Carriers of CMV infection plus the relevant HLA type were discriminated by the cumulative frequency of public TCR beta family members in the study cohort and in an independent roughly 350-donor cohort. The ex vivo response was dominated by HLA-C-restricted CMV-specific TCR beta clonotypes, and the single most frequent clonotype in two of eight donors was supplied by these HLA-C-restricted clonotypes.

Instrument used: Illumina HiSeq 1500. TCRdb trimmed the raw reads at Q25, called clones with MiXCR and kept productive beta chains. Rows matching on CDR3 protein sequence are summarized as one entry with the most common DNA and genes. The table for this sample lists more than 150,000 distinct CDR3 sequences; under 25% of them were counted only once. The ten biggest clones cover 2.9% of the sample. On this clonotype itself: It has no known antigen specificity. At one end the junction does not follow the germline gene, possibly because of a read error.

For CDR1 and CDR2, the germline V gene lists SGDLS and YYNGEE. Measured from the cysteine to the phenylalanine, the CDR3 is 15 residues long. Only the CDR3 part of the read is kept: 45 bases, read in frame from the first base. The chain employs TRBV9 and TRBJ1-1; TRBD1 is perhaps the D gene, given 6 matching bases. Sequences were obtained from PBMCs. The receptor's source is a human donor in good health (CMV status not recorded). Some clones in this sample may be carry-over from other donors' samples. The CDR3 in this case is CASSVVGGLNTEAYF. The DNA sequence is as follows: TGTGCCAGCAGCGTAGTGGGGGGCCTGAACACTGAAGCTTACTTT.